The 12 T cell receptor beta chains below were found in one sample sequenced in a study of T cells in women clearing cervical HPV infection. Generated by immunoSEQ multiplex PCR, the TCRdb table keeps only in-frame clones and is missing some. The ten top clones account for about 22%, within a sample of 25,000 to 35,000 clones. Sequencing input: blood buffy coat. The source of these receptors is a woman aged 18 to 75 with a cervical HPV16 infection that either progressed to CIN3+ or cleared (not recorded which).

In the case of this clone: The CDR3 end falls 3 residues outside the read, so it is completed with the germline J gene. V is TRBV29-1 and J is TRBJ2-7, with TRBD2 as a possible D gene (6 bases). The CDR3 runs to 13 residues. Germline values: CDR1 SQVTM, CDR2 ANQGSEA. The V and J ends lost 1 base and 6 bases respectively, with 13 bases between them. CDR3 sequence reads: CSVEGSAGFEQYF. The DNA read from the CDR3 is TGCAGCGTTGAAGGTTCTGCGGGGTTCGAG.

Concerning this clone: The read falls 3 residues short of the CDR3 end, and the missing part is taken from the germline J gene. The rearrangement joins TRBV7-9 to TRBJ2-7; 11 bases are shared with TRBD1. From germline, CDR1 is SEHNR and CDR2 FQNEAQ (reference sequence). V was clipped by 5 bases and J by 3 bases; unmatched bases: 6. CDR3 size: 15 residues. The sequenced CDR3 bases are TGTGCCAGCAGCGGCCGGGACAGGGGGGTCTACGAG. Encoded protein: CASSGRDRGVYE. The complete CDR3 protein is CASSGRDRGVYEQYF.

Worth noting for this clone: Other DNA sequences of this sample code for an identical CDR3. CDR3 residues: CARAGNPGNTIYF. Partial CDR3 DNA: TGTGCCAGAGCAGGGAACCCTGGAAACACC. The genes are TRBV7-9 and TRBJ1-3, with D maybe TRBD1 (5 bases). Read sequence stops 3 residues before the CDR3 end, and the germline J gene provides the missing end. Trimming shortened V by 9 bases and J by 2 bases, and 11 bases separated the two germline ends. Looked up from germline, CDR1 is SEHNR and CDR2 is FQNEAQ (reference sequence). This CDR3 is built from 13 residues.

As for this clone: The observed sequence ends 3 residues before the CDR3 terminus, with the missing tail filled in from the germline J gene. The chain uses TRBV19 and TRBJ2-7; TRBD1 is a possible D gene (5 bases). Germline assignment: CDR1 LNHDA and CDR2 SQIVND (reference sequence). The CDR3 is 14 residues long. V gave up 3 bases and J gave up 0 bases, with 9 bases separating them. CDR3 loop: CASSIQDTSYEQYF. The part of the CDR3 DNA that was read is TGTGCCAGTAGTATTCAGGACACCTCCTACGAG.

Concerning this clone: Coverage ceases 3 residues before the CDR3 finishes, and the germline J gene fills in the end. The V call is TRBV11-3, the J call TRBJ2-7; possibly TRBD1 for D (5 bases). In germline, CDR1 is SGHNT, CDR2 YENEEA. The CDR3 totals 14 residues. V dropped 4 bases and J dropped 2 bases, with 12 bases sitting between them. CDR3 DNA, as far as it was read: TGTGCCAGCAGCTCCCGACAGCCACCCTACGAG. This translates into CASSSRQPPYE. The whole CDR3 region reads CASSSRQPPYEQYF. The entire variable domain, with the rest obtained from reference TRBV11-3 and TRBJ2-7, is as follows: EAGVVQSPRYKIIEKKQPVAFWCNPISGHNTLYWYLQNLGQGPELLIRYENEEAVDDSQLPKDRFSAERLKGVDSTLKIQPAELGDSAVYLCASSSRQPPYEQYFGPGTRLTVT.

Remarks on this clone: The DNA ends 3 residues before the CDR3 does, and the rest of the CDR3 is filled in from the germline J gene. V usage is TRBV29-1 and J usage is TRBJ2-3; D possibly corresponds to TRBD2 (5 bases). CDR3 length: 11 residues. The germline V and J ends were trimmed by 7 bases and 4 bases, with 9 bases remaining between them. Germline V gene data show CDR1 as SQVTM and CDR2 as ANQGSEA. The DNA read from the CDR3 is TGCAGCGGCGACGGGGCAGATACG. Its translation is CSGDGADT. The full CDR3 is CSGDGADTQYF.

Notes on this clone: Read coverage stops 3 residues before the CDR3 terminus; the germline J gene supplies the remainder. The chain links TRBV11-2 to TRBJ2-3; a possible D gene is TRBD1 (6 bases). Germline-derived CDR1 and CDR2 are SGHAT and FQNNGV. The CDR3 is 14 amino acids. The CDR3 spells CASSLSRGGETQYF. The sequenced CDR3 bases are TGTGCCAGCAGCTTGTCCAGGGGTGGAGAGACG.

With respect to this clone: The read ends 3 residues before the CDR3 terminus; that terminus is restored from the germline J gene. This chain links TRBV5-1 with TRBJ1-1; D is unresolved. This CDR3 contains 12 residues. Germline CDR1 is SGHRS and CDR2 is YFSETQ. Trimming left V 2 bases short and J 1 base short, with 3 bases between. CDR3: CASSFGNTEAFF. CDR3 DNA (partial): TGCGCCAGCAGCTTCGGGAACACTGAA.

In the case of this clone: The CDR3 end falls 3 residues outside the read, so it is completed with the germline J gene. The chain uses TRBV20-1 and TRBJ2-1; TRBD2 matches at 10 bases. V lost 0 bases to trimming and J lost 8 bases; unmatched junction nucleotides: 10. CDR3 length: 16 residues. The germline gives CDR1 DFQATT, CDR2 SNEGSKA (reference sequence). CDR3 in amino acids: CSARELAGTLWDEQFF. CDR3 DNA (partial): TGCAGTGCTAGAGAACTAGCGGGAACCCTATGGGATGAG.

The CDR3 loop reads CSARQGVYEQYF. The CDR3 DNA, read in part, is TGCAGTGCTAGACAGGGGGTCTACGAG. The rearrangement links TRBV20-1 to TRBJ2-7; 7 positions agree with TRBD1. Read coverage stops 3 residues before the CDR3 terminus; the germline J gene supplies the remainder. This CDR3 contains 12 residues. Germline CDR1 reads DFQATT; CDR2 reads SNEGSKA (reference sequence). Trimming removed 2 bases from V and 3 bases from J; junction bases left unmatched: 1.

Concerning this clone: With the read ending 3 residues before the CDR3 end, the germline J gene is used to fill in that end. The chain is built from TRBV7-6 and TRBJ1-4; weak D call: TRBD1 (6 bases). Germline V gene data show CDR1 as SGHVS and CDR2 as FNYEAQ. V shed 1 base and J shed 4 bases, with 13 bases lying between them. This CDR3 has 16 amino acids. CDR3 DNA, as far as it was read: TGTGCCAGCAGCTTAGGTGGAGGGGGAGGTAATGAAAAA. Translating it yields CASSLGGGGGNEK. The CDR3 in full is CASSLGGGGGNEKLFF.

Regarding this clone: The read falls 3 residues short of the CDR3 end, and the missing part is taken from the germline J gene. V usage is TRBV2 and J usage is TRBJ1-2, with TRBD1 as a possible D gene (5 bases). CDR3 size: 16 residues. Germline V lookup: CDR1 SNHLY, CDR2 FYNNEI. The CDR3 loop reads CASNNLPASRVGGYTF. The covered CDR3 bases are TGTGCCAGCAACAACCTACCCGCGTCCAGGGTAGGGGGC.